The clone carrying this TCR beta chain is deemed medium-sized (0.01 to 0.1%). Its antigen is as yet unknown. An Oncomine TCR Beta short-read assay was used to sequence the DNA from cultured CD4+ T cells. TCRdb fed the PCR reads into MiXCR, producing one record per CDR3 protein. This table holds about 13,000 distinct CDR3 sequences, roughly three fifths found once. This specimen belongs to a study of vaccination and CD4 T cells after COVID-19. Treatment: approximately nine-day PBMC culture with coronavirus spike peptide pools or control peptides (ViraFEST assay). The CDR3 has 13 amino acids. Germline assignment: CDR1 SGHTA and CDR2 FQGTGA. V lost 5 bases, J lost 5 bases, and 12 bases lay in between.

This TCR derives from a human donor with COVID-19. This chain connects TRBV7-3 to TRBJ2-5; D is undetermined. The source material was cultured CD4+ T cells from blood, sampled after SARS-CoV-2 vaccination. CDR3 nucleotides: TGTGCCAGCAGCCGAAGTTCGACGGAGACCCAGTACTTC. Protein sequence: CASSRSSTETQYF.